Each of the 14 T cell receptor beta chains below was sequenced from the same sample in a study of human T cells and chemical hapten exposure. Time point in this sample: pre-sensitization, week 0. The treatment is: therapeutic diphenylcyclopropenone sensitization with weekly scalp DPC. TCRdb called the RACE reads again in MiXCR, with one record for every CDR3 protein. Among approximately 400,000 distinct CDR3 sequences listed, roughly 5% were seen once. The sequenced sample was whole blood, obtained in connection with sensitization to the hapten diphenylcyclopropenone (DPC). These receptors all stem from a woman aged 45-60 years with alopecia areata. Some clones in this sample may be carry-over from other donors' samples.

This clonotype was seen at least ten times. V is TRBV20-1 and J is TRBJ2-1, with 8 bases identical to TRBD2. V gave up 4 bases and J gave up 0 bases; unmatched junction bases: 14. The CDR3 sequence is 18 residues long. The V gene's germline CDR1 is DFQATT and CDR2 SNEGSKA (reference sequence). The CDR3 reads CSATSSRGALSSYNEQFF. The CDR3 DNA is TGCAGTGCTACGTCCTCGCGGGGGGCCCTGAGCTCCTACAATGAGCAGTTCTTC.

The CDR3 DNA reads TGTGCCAGCAGCTCGGGCCGGCGGCCCCAGCATTTT. This codes for CASSSGRRPQHF. V usage is TRBV13 and J usage is TRBJ1-5; D remains unclear. The germline V gene encodes CDR1 PRHDT and CDR2 FYEKMQ (reference sequence). The CDR3 is made up of 12 amino acids. V was cut by 4 bases and J by 9 bases, with 10 bases left in between.

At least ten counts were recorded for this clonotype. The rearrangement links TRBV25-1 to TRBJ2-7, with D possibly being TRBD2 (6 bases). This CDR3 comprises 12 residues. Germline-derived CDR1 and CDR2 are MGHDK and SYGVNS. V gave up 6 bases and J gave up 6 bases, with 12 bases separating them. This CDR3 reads CASSVVGSEQYF. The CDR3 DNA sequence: TGTGCCAGCAGCGTCGTCGGGAGCGAGCAGTACTTC.

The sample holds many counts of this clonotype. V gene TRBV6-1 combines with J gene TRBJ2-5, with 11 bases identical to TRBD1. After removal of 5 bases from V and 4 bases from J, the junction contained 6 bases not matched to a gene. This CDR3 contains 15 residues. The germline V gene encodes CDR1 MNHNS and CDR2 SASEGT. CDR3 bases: TGTGCCAGCAGTCCGGACAGGGGGCTGGGAGAGACCCAGTACTTC. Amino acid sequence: CASSPDRGLGETQYF.

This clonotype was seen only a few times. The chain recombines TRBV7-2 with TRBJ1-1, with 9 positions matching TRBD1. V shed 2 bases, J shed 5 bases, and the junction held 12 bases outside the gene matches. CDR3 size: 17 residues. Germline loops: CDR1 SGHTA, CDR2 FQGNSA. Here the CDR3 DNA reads TGTGCCAGCAGCTTAAGACCCCCGGGACAGGGAGGGACTGAAGCTTTCTTT. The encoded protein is CASSLRPPGQGGTEAFF.

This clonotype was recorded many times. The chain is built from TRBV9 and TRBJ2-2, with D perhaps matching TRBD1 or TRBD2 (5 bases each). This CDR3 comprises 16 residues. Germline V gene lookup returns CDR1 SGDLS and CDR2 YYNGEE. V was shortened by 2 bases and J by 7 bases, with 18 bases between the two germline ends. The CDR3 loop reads CASSVERDLKHGELFF. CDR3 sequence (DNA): TGTGCCAGCAGCGTTGAAAGGGACCTGAAACACGGGGAGCTGTTTTTT.

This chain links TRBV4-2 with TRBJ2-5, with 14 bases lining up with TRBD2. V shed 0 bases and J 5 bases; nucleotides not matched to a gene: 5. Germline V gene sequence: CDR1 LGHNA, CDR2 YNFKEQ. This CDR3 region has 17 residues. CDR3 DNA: TGTGCCAGCAGCCAAGAGAGACTAGCGGGGGGGCCGGAGACCCAGTACTTC. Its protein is CASSQERLAGGPETQYF.

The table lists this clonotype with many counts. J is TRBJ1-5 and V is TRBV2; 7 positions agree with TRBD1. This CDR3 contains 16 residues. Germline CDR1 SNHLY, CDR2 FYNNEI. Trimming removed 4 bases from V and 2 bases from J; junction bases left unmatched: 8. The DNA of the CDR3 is TGTGCCAGCAGTGCCGCAGGGGGTTGGGGCAATCAGCCCCAGCATTTT. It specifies CASSAAGGWGNQPQHF.

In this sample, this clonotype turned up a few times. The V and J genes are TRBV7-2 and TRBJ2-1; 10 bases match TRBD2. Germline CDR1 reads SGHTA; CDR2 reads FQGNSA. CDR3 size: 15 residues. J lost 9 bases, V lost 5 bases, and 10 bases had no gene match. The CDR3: CASSPAGLAGVEQFF. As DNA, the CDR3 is TGTGCCAGCAGCCCTGCCGGGCTAGCGGGGGTTGAGCAGTTCTTC.

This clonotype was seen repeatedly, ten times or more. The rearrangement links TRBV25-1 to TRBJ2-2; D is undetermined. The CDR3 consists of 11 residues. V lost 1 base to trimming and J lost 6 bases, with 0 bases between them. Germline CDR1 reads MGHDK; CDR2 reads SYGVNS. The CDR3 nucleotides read TGTGCCAGCAGTGAATCCGGGGAGCTGTTTTTT. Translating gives CASSESGELFF. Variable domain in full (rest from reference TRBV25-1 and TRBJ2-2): EADIYQTPRYLVIGTGKKITLECSQTMGHDKMYWYQQDPGMELHLIHYSYGVNSTEKGDLSSESTVSRIRTEHFPLTLESARPSHTSQYLCASSESGELFFGEGSRLTVL.

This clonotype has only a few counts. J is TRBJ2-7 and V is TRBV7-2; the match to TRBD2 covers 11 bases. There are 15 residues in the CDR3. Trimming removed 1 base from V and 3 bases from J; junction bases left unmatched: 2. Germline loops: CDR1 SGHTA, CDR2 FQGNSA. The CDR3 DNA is TGTGCCAGCAGCTTAGTGACTAGCGGGGACTACGAGCAGTACTTC. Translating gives CASSLVTSGDYEQYF.

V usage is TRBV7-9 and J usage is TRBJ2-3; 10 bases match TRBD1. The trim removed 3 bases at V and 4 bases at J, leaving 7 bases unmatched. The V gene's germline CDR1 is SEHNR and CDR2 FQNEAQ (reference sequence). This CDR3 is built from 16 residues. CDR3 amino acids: CASSFQPGQGPDTQYF. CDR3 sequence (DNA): TGTGCCAGCAGCTTCCAACCGGGACAGGGGCCAGATACGCAGTATTTT.

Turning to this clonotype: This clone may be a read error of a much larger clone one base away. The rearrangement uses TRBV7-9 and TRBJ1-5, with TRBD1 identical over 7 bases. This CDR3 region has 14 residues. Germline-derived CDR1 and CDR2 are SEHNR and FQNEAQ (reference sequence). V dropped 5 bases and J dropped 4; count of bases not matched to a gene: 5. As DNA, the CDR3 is TGTGCCAGCAGCCCAGAGGGGGCTAATCAGCCCCAGCATTTT. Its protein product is CASSPEGANQPQHF.

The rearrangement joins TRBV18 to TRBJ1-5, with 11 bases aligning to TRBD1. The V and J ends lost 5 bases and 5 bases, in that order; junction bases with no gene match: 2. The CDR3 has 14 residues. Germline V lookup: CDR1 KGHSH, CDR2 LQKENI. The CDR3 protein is CASSGQGAYQPQHF. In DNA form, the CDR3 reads TGTGCCAGCTCAGGACAGGGGGCGTATCAGCCCCAGCATTTT. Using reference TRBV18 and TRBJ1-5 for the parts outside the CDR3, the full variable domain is NAGVMQNPRHLVRRRGQEARLRCSPMKGHSHVYWYRQLPEEGLKFMVYLQKENIIDESGMPKERFSAEFPKEGPSILRIQQVVRGDSAAYFCASSGQGAYQPQHFGDGTRLSIL.